What follows is one TCR beta chain and its context. This sample is drawn from a study of blood T cell repertoires in COVID-19. The overall study: The analysed material was cDNA or gDNA that came from T cells, B-cell-depleted T cells, or PBMCs.

Method: immunoSEQ multiplex PCR; TCRdb's copy keeps in-frame clones and lacks some. Altogether about 200,000 clones are present, around 86% being singletons, with the ten largest covering roughly a tenth. The specimen was peripheral blood. The TCR comes from a woman aged 50 to 65 with COVID-19, enrolled during active disease.

In nucleotides, the CDR3 is TGTGCCAGCAGTTTCGTGGGACAGCCTTACGAGCAGTACTTC. This gives the protein CASSFVGQPYEQYF. The V call is TRBV27, the J call TRBJ2-7; 7 bases line up with TRBD1. CDR3 length: 14 residues. Unmatched junction bases numbered 6, after V lost 3 bases and J lost 4 bases. Germline lookup yields CDR1 MNHEY and CDR2 SMNVEV (reference sequence).